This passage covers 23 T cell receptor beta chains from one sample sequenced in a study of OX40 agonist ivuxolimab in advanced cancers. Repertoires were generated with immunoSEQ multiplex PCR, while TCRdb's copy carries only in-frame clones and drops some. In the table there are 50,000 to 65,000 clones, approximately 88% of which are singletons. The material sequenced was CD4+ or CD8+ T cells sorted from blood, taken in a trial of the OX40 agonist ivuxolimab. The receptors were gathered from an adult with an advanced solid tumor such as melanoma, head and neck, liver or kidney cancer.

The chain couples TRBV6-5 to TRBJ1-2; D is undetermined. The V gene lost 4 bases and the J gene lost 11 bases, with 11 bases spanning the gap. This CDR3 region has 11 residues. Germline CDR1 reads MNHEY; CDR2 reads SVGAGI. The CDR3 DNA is TGTGCCAGCAGTTTAGCAGGCCGATACACCTTC. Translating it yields CASSLAGRYTF.

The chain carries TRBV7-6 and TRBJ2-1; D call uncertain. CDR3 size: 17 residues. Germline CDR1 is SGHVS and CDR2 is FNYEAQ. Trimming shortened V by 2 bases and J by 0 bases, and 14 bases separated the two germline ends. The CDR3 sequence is CASSLFIFSSSYNEQFF. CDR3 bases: TGTGCCAGCAGCTTATTCATTTTCTCTAGCTCCTACAATGAGCAGTTCTTC.

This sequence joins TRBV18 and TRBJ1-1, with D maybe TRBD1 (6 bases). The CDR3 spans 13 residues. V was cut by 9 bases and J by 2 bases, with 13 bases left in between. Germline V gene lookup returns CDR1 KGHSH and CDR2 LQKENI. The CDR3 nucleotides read TGTGCCAGTCGAACGGACAGCAACACTGAAGCTTTCTTT. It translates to CASRTDSNTEAFF.

DNA for the CDR3: TGCGCCAGCAGCGGAGTTGGACAGGGAGTATCTGGCTACACCTTC. It yields the protein CASSGVGQGVSGYTF. The chain combines TRBV5-1 with TRBJ1-2, with 8 positions matching TRBD1. Germline loops: CDR1 SGHRS, CDR2 YFSETQ. This CDR3 comprises 15 residues. The ends lost 4 bases at V and 7 bases at J; junction bases unmatched: 12. Together with reference TRBV5-1 and TRBJ1-2, the CDR3 gives the full variable domain: KAGVTQTPRYLIKTRGQQVTLSCSPISGHRSVSWYQQTPGQGLQFLFEYFSETQRNKGNFPGRFSGRQFSNSRSEMNVSTLELGDSALYLCASSGVGQGVSGYTFGSGTRLTVV.

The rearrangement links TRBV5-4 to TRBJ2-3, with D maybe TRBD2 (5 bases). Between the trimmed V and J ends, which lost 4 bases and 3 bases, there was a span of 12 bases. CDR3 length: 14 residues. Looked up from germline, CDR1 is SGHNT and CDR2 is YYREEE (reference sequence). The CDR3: CASSRGAQTDTQYF. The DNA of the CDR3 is TGTGCCAGCAGCCGGGGTGCTCAAACAGATACGCAGTATTTT.

The CDR3 loop reads CASTQAGATYEQYF. CDR3 in DNA: TGTGCCAGCACCCAGGCGGGGGCCACCTACGAGCAGTACTTC. The chain has TRBV5-5 and TRBJ2-5, with D possibly matching TRBD2 (7 bases). The end of the DNA is better explained by TRBJ2-7, so the J call may be wrong. The CDR3 spans 14 residues. Looked up from germline, CDR1 is SGHKS and CDR2 is YYEKEE (reference sequence).

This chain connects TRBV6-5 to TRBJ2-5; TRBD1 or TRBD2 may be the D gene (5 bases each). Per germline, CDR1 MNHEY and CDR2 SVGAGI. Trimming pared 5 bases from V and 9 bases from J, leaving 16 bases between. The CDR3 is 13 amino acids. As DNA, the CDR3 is TGTGCCAGCAGTCGAGGGGTTGTGGGGTCCCAGTACTTC. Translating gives CASSRGVVGSQYF.

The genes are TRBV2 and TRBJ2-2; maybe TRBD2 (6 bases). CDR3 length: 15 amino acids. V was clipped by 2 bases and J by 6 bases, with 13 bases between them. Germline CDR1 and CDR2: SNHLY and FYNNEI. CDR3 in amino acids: CASSERRDRAGELFF. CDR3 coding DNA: TGTGCCAGCAGTGAACGGCGGGATAGGGCCGGGGAGCTGTTTTTT. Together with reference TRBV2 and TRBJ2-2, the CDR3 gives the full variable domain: EPEVTQTPSHQVTQMGQEVILRCVPISNHLYFYWYRQILGQKVEFLVSFYNNEISEKSEIFDDQFSVERPDGSNFTLKIRSTKLEDSAMYFCASSERRDRAGELFFGEGSRLTVL.

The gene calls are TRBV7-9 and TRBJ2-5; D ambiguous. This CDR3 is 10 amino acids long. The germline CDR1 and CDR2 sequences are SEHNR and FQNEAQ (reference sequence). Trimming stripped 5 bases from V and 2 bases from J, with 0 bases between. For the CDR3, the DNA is TGTGCCAGCAGCCAAGAGACCCAGTACTTC. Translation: CASSQETQYF. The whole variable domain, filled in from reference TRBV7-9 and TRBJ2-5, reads DTGVSQNPRHKITKRGQNVTFRCDPISEHNRLYWYRQTLGQGPEFLTYFQNEAQLEKSRLLSDRFSAERPKGSFSTLEIQRTEQGDSAMYLCASSQETQYFGPGTRLLVL.

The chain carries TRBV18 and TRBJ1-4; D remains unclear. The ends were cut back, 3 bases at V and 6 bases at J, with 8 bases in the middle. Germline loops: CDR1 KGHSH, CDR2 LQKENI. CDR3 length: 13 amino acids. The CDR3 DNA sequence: TGTGCCAGCTCACCGCCCGTAGATGAAAAACTGTTTTTT. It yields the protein CASSPPVDEKLFF.

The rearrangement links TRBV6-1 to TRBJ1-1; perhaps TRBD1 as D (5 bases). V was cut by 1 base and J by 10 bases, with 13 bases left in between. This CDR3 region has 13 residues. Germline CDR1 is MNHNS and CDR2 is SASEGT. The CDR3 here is CASSEVQGRGAFF. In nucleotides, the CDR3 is TGTGCCAGCAGTGAAGTGCAGGGAAGAGGAGCTTTCTTT.

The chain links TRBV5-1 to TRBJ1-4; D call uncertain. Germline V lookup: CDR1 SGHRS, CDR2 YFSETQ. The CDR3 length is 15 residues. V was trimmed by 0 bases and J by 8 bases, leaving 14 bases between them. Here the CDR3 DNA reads TGCGCCAGCAGCTTGGATGACGGGGAATGGGAAAAACTGTTTTTT. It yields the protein CASSLDDGEWEKLFF.

The CDR3 here is CAGSSRGEQFF. Written as DNA, the CDR3 is TGTGCCGGATCAAGCCGAGGTGAGCAGTTCTTC. The chain uses TRBV11-2 and TRBJ2-1, with unresolved D. Germline V lookup: CDR1 SGHAT, CDR2 FQNNGV. CDR3 size: 11 residues. V lost 11 bases and J 9 bases, leaving 14 bases between the germline ends.

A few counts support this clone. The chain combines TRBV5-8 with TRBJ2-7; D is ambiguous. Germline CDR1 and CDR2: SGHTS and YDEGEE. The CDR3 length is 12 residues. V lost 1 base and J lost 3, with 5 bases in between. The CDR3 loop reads CASSLSDYEQYF. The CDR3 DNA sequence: TGTGCCAGCAGCTTGTCAGACTACGAGCAGTACTTC.

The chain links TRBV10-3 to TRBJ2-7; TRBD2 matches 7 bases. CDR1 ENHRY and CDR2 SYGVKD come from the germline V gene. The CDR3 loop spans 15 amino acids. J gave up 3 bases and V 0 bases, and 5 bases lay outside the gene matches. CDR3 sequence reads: CAISESASGNYEQYF. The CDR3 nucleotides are TGTGCCATCAGTGAGTCGGCTAGCGGAAACTACGAGCAGTACTTC.

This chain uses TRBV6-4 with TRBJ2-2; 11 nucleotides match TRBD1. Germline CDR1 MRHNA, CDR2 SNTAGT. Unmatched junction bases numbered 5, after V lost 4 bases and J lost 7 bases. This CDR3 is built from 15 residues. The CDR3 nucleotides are TGTGCCAGCAGTGGAGGACAGGGGGCGAGCGGGGAGCTGTTTTTT. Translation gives CASSGGQGASGELFF.

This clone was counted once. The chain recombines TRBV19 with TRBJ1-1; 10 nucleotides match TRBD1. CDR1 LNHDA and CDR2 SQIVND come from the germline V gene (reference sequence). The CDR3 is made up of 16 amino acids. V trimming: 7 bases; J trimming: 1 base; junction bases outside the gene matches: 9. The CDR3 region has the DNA TGTGCCAGTACTTGGGGACAGGGGAGCAAGAACACTGAAGCTTTCTTT. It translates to CASTWGQGSKNTEAFF.

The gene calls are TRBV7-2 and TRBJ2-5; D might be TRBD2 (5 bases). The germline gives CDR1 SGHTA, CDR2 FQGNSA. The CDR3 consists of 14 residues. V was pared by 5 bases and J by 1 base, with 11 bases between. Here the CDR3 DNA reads TGTGCCAGCAGCCCCCCGGGATCCCAAGAGACCCAGTACTTC. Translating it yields CASSPPGSQETQYF.

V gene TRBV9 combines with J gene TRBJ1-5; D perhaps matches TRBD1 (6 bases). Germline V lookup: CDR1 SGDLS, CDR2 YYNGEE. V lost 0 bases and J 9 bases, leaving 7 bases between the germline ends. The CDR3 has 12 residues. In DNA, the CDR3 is TGTGCCAGCAGCGTAGAGGGGGGGCCCCAGCATTTT. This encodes CASSVEGGPQHF.

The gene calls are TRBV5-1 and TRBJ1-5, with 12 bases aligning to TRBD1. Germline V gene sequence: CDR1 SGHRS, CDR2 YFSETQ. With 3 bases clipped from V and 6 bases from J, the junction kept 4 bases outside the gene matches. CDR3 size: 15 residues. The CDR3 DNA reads TGCGCCAGCAGCTCGGGACAGGGGGCGACTCAGCCCCAGCATTTT. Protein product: CASSSGQGATQPQHF.

The CDR3 here is CASSPGISGANVLTF. CDR3 coding DNA: TGTGCCAGCAGCCCCGGGATCTCTGGGGCCAACGTCCTGACTTTC. The rearrangement joins TRBV11-3 to TRBJ2-6; D may be TRBD2 (5 bases). Germline CDR1 SGHNT, CDR2 YENEEA. V was shortened by 5 bases and J by 0 bases, with 8 bases between the two germline ends. The CDR3 loop spans 15 amino acids.

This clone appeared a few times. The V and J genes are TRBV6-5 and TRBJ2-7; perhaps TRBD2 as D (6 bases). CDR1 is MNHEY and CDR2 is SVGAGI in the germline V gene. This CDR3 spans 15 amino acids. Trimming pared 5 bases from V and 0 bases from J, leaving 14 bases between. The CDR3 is CASSRVGGSSYEQYF. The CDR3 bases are TGTGCCAGCAGTAGGGTTGGAGGGAGCTCCTACGAGCAGTACTTC.

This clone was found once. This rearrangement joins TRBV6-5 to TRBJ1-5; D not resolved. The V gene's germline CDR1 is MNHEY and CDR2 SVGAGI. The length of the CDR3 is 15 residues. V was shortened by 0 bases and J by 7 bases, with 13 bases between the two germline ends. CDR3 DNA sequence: TGTGCCAGCAGTTACTCGCCTACCCTTGGGCAGCCCCAGCATTTT. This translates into CASSYSPTLGQPQHF.